These 9 T cell receptor beta chains were all obtained from the same sample, sequenced in a study of response to subunit inactivated influenza vaccine. TCRdb re-derived calls from the RT-PCR reads in MiXCR, one entry per CDR3 protein. The sample lists about 780,000 distinct CDR3 sequences, around 18% occurring once. The sequencing here drew on PBMCs from blood, taken 4 to 6 days after vaccination. Receptors were obtained from a man aged 50 to 60 who received an inactivated influenza vaccine.

J is TRBJ1-1 and V is TRBV5-1; 8 bases are shared with TRBD1. Trimming at V came to 5 bases and at J to 0 bases, leaving 3 bases not matched to a gene. The germline V gene encodes CDR1 SGHRS and CDR2 YFSETQ. This CDR3 has 14 amino acids. DNA of the CDR3: TGCGCCAGCAGTAAACAGGGGGTGAACACTGAAGCTTTCTTT. This sequence encodes CASSKQGVNTEAFF.

The chain carries TRBV28 and TRBJ2-3, with 10 bases that match TRBD2. Germline lookup yields CDR1 MDHEN and CDR2 SYDVKM. J lost 0 bases, V lost 5 bases, and 5 bases had no gene match. This CDR3 spans 16 amino acids. The CDR3 sequence: CASSLLGLASTDTQYF. The CDR3 DNA is TGTGCCAGCAGTCTACTGGGACTAGCGAGCACAGATACGCAGTATTTT.

The chain recombines TRBV7-9 with TRBJ2-2, with D uncertain. The CDR3 spans 15 residues. Trimming stripped 6 bases from V and 0 bases from J, with 11 bases between. Germline CDR1 reads SEHNR; CDR2 reads FQNEAQ (reference sequence). The CDR3, as DNA: TGTGCCAGCAGTTCAGGACGGACGAACACCGGGGAGCTGTTTTTT. This sequence encodes CASSSGRTNTGELFF.

This chain links TRBV4-2 with TRBJ1-1; unclear D gene. The V end lost 1 base, the J end lost 4 bases, and 13 bases lay between the germline ends. CDR3 size: 15 residues. Looked up from germline, CDR1 is LGHNA and CDR2 is YNFKEQ. CDR3 sequence reads: CASSQVGSKGTEAFF. In DNA form, the CDR3 reads TGTGCCAGCAGCCAAGTGGGCAGTAAGGGCACTGAAGCTTTCTTT.

A few counts support this clonotype. This chain connects TRBV5-5 to TRBJ1-4; perhaps TRBD1 as D (5 bases). Trimming cost V 1 base and J 8 bases, with 12 bases left between them. This CDR3 comprises 14 residues. The germline gives CDR1 SGHKS, CDR2 YYEKEE (reference sequence). CDR3 coding DNA: TGTGCCAGCAGCTTGTACGTAAAGGGGGAAAAACTGTTTTTT. This translates into CASSLYVKGEKLFF.

This clonotype was recorded many times. The chain links TRBV2 to TRBJ2-7; TRBD1 matches at 7 bases. The V segment lost 6 bases and the J segment 0 bases; nucleotides outside the gene matches: 8. Per germline, CDR1 SNHLY and CDR2 FYNNEI. The CDR3 totals 15 residues. CDR3 sequence: CASSRSTGNSYEQYF. Written as DNA, the CDR3 is TGTGCCAGCAGCAGATCGACAGGGAACTCCTACGAGCAGTACTTC.

This clonotype has just a few counts. This chain joins TRBV5-5 and TRBJ1-1; maybe TRBD1 (5 bases). CDR1 is SGHKS and CDR2 is YYEKEE in the germline V gene (reference sequence). Trimming stripped 0 bases from V and 7 bases from J, with 19 bases between. The CDR3 has 16 residues. The CDR3 sequence: CASSLAGGRPGGEAFF. In DNA form, the CDR3 reads TGTGCCAGCAGCTTGGCCGGGGGACGCCCCGGGGGTGAAGCTTTCTTT.

This clonotype appeared a few times. The chain carries TRBV10-3 and TRBJ1-6, with no clear D. The germline CDR1 and CDR2 sequences are ENHRY and SYGVKD. V was clipped by 4 bases and J by 6 bases, with 10 bases between them. The CDR3 runs 14 residues. The chain's CDR3 is CAISGGGSNSPLHF. The CDR3 nucleotides read TGTGCCATCAGTGGAGGTGGGTCTAATTCACCCCTCCACTTT.

This clonotype occurred a few times. V is TRBV6-2 or TRBV6-3 and J is TRBJ2-7; maybe TRBD2 (5 bases). V lost 4 bases and J 4 bases, leaving 11 bases between the germline ends. The CDR3 contains 13 residues. CDR1 is MNHEY and CDR2 is SVGEGT in the germline V gene. Here the CDR3 reads CASSLTDFYEQYF. Here the CDR3 DNA reads TGTGCCAGCAGTTTAACGGACTTTTACGAGCAGTACTTC.